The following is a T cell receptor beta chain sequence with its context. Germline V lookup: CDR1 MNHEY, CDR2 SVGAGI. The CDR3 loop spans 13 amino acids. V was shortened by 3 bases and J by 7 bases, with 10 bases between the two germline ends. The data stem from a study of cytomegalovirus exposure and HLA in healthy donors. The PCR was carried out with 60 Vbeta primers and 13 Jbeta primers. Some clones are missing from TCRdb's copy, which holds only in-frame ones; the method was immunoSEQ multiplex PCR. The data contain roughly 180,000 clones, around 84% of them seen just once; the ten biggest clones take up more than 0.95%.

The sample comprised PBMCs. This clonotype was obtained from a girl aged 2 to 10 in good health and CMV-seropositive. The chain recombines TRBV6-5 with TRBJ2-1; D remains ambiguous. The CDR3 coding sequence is TGTGCCAGCAGTTATTCGCGAGTAAATGAGCAGTTCTTC. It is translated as CASSYSRVNEQFF.